This T cell receptor (beta chain) was observed in a study of vaccination effects on CD4 cells after COVID-19. Looking at the study overall: Two doses of either BNT162b2 or mRNA-1273 were given to each participant.

With respect to this clone: Its antigen is still unknown.

After removal of 7 bases from V and 2 bases from J, the junction contained 6 bases not matched to a gene. The CDR3 runs to 15 residues. CDR1 MNHEY and CDR2 SVGAGI come from the germline V gene. Measured with immunoSEQ multiplex PCR; TCRdb has only the in-frame clones, and not every one. This table holds about 33,000 clones, 70% to 80% found once. Using viral peptide pools, the ViraFEST assay grew out antigen-specific CD4+ T cells prior to sequencing. Once cultured for nine to ten days, the cells underwent separation to obtain CD4+ T cells. Infection with SARS-CoV-2 occurred in the person between March and December 2020, and PCR confirmed it.

This TCR came from a human donor who had a prior SARS-CoV-2 infection. The specimen was CD4+ T cells from PBMCs cultured with HCoV-NL63 spike peptides, collected before COVID-19 vaccination. The rearrangement links TRBV6-5 to TRBJ1-4; 8 bases fit TRBD1. The CDR3 region is CASTKTGATNEKLFF. The DNA of the CDR3 is TGTGCCAGCACCAAGACAGGGGCGACTAATGAAAAACTGTTTTTT.